This T cell receptor beta chain was profiled in a study of shared clonotypes between healthy human individuals. Using immunoSEQ multiplex PCR, the repertoire was profiled, and TCRdb retains in-frame clones only, with some absent. This table holds about 1.5 million clones, 98% found once. Of note for this clone: Its antigen is unidentified.

Findings and limits, study-wide: Memory subsets generally showed smaller estimated richness than naive subsets did. Among a few donors, approximately 5% of naive CD4 clonotypes were found in common.

There are 13 residues in the CDR3. V gave up 6 bases and J gave up 6 bases, with 11 bases separating them. CDR1 SGHTA and CDR2 FQGNSA come from the germline V gene. The sequence was obtained from a man aged 30-40 years in good health. The sequencing input was naive CD4+ T cells sorted from blood. Indicated subset: CD45RA+ positively selected. This chain connects TRBV7-2 to TRBJ2-2; D may be TRBD1 or TRBD2 (5 bases each). The CDR3, as DNA: TGTGCCAGCAGTTCCCGGGGCGCCGGGGAGCTGTTTTTT. This encodes CASSSRGAGELFF.